This TCR beta chain stems from a study of PD-1 blockade in classical Hodgkin lymphoma. Overall study results and limits: There was a significant rise in CD4+ TCR diversity by C4D1, with no such rise for CD8+. Reported findings placed baseline TCR diversity lower in newly diagnosed patients (compared with healthy donors). Patients excluded were those beginning nivolumab under 1 year after ASCT.

TCRdb's copy holds only in-frame clones and misses some; the assay was immunoSEQ multiplex PCR. The sample contains about 22,000 clones, over 60% of which appear only once. Remarks on this clone: Its antigen is unknown.

All patients relapsed after autologous stem cell transplantation, and brentuximab vedotin exposure varied. Relapsed/refractory classical Hodgkin lymphoma patients had complete, partial or progressive responses. Germline CDR1 and CDR2: SGDLS and YYNGEE. The CDR3 totals 15 residues. The V end lost 1 base, the J end lost 1 base, and 11 bases lay between the germline ends. This TCR derives from a human donor with classical Hodgkin lymphoma. The sample here was peripheral blood mononuclear cells (PBMCs), taken before the second cycle of nivolumab. The rearrangement links TRBV9 to TRBJ1-1; no reliable D call. The CDR3 DNA reads TGTGCCAGCAGCGTAAGATTCGGCCCGAACACTGAAGCTTTCTTT. Its protein is CASSVRFGPNTEAFF.